Sequencing of this TCR beta chain was carried out in a study of blood T cells in healthy people across ages. Study-level findings and limits: The diversity estimates, figures obtained from one million T cells, were considered underestimates. Long-lived donors carried more naive CD4+ cells and greater diversity than aged donors. TCR beta diversity per million T cells fell roughly linearly with age.

The CDR3 length is 16 residues. Germline V gene lookup returns CDR1 LNHNV and CDR2 YYDKDF (reference sequence). Losses at the gene ends were 3 bases for V and 3 bases for J; bases not matched to a gene: 5. As concerns this clonotype: Antigen specificity is unknown.

Together with a sample-barcoded 5' primer, a J-beta primer mix was included in a second PCR lasting about 6 to 11 cycles. MiXCR, applied by TCRdb to the 5' RACE reads, yields one record per CDR3 protein. Counted here are around 970,000 distinct CDR3 sequences, roughly half occurring once; the ten biggest clones make up about a fifth. The receptor comes from a woman aged 60 to 75 in good health. The J gene is TRBJ2-3, the V gene TRBV15; 11 bases map to TRBD2. Sequencing input: blood. The CDR3 DNA reads TGTGCCACCAGCAGTAGCGGGAGGGCCCGGACAGATACGCAGTATTTT. Its translation is CATSSSGRARTDTQYF.